The sequence of this TCR beta chain was determined in a study of blood T cell repertoires in COVID-19. Study background: Nucleic acid was either cDNA or gDNA, and it came from T cells, B-cell-depleted T cells, or PBMCs.

Original processing methods: Cell counts per sample came from amplifying reference gene primers. The assay was immunoSEQ multiplex PCR, and TCRdb's table has in-frame clones only and misses some. That table furnishes V, J and clone size, whereas the DNA furnished D and trimming. This table holds about 190,000 clones, roughly 87% found once. This clone was observed a few times. The sequence derives from a woman aged 35 to 49 with acute or convalescent COVID-19. Source material: peripheral blood.

The CDR3 region is CASNTPGTVMNTEAFF. In DNA, the CDR3 is TGTGCCAGTAATACCCCGGGGACAGTCATGAACACTGAAGCTTTCTTT. This chain links TRBV19 with TRBJ1-1; 7 nucleotides align to TRBD1. Germline CDR1 LNHDA, CDR2 SQIVND (reference sequence). With 7 bases clipped from V and 0 bases from J, the junction kept 11 bases outside the gene matches. The CDR3 is 16 amino acids.